This TCR beta chain was observed in a study of radiation and T cells in renal cell carcinoma. The time point denotes: blood 4 weeks post-SBRT, at nephrectomy. Treatment reported: 15 Gy SBRT to primary tumor, nephrectomy 4 weeks later. After SBRT, blood was collected at 2 and 4 weeks, plus baseline. Germline V gene lookup returns CDR1 SGHNT and CDR2 YYREEE (reference sequence). With 2 bases removed from V and 7 bases from J, the gap between germline ends came to 13 bases. The CDR3 is made up of 13 amino acids. Assay used: immunoSEQ multiplex PCR; TCRdb lists only in-frame clones, some missing. The sample yields some 30,000 clones, over 70% seen once.

The sequencing here drew on blood, taken from a patient whose treatment included radiotherapy and nephrectomy. The chain couples TRBV5-4 to TRBJ2-7; D assignment may be TRBD1 or TRBD2 (5 bases each). The clonotype originates from a man in his 60s with renal cell carcinoma. The CDR3 DNA follows: TGTGCCAGCAGCTTTTTGGGGCGCGGGGAGCAGTACTTC. It encodes CASSFLGRGEQYF.